This T cell receptor beta chain was identified during a study of OX40 agonist ivuxolimab in advanced cancers. CDR1 MNHEY and CDR2 SVGAGI come from the germline V gene. This CDR3 region has 14 residues. V dropped 8 bases and J dropped 2; count of bases not matched to a gene: 4. Some clones are missing from TCRdb's copy, which holds only in-frame ones; the method was immunoSEQ multiplex PCR. Seen here are just under 65,000 clones, about 90% observed once, and the top ten hold over 4%. This material consisted of CD4+ or CD8+ T cells sorted from blood, taken in a trial of the OX40 agonist ivuxolimab. The TCR was taken from an adult with an advanced solid tumor such as melanoma, head and neck, liver or kidney cancer. The chain links TRBV6-5 to TRBJ1-5; 9 nucleotides match TRBD1. CDR3 region: CASATGGRNQPQHF. The CDR3 bases are TGTGCCAGCGCCACAGGGGGCCGCAATCAGCCCCAGCATTTT.